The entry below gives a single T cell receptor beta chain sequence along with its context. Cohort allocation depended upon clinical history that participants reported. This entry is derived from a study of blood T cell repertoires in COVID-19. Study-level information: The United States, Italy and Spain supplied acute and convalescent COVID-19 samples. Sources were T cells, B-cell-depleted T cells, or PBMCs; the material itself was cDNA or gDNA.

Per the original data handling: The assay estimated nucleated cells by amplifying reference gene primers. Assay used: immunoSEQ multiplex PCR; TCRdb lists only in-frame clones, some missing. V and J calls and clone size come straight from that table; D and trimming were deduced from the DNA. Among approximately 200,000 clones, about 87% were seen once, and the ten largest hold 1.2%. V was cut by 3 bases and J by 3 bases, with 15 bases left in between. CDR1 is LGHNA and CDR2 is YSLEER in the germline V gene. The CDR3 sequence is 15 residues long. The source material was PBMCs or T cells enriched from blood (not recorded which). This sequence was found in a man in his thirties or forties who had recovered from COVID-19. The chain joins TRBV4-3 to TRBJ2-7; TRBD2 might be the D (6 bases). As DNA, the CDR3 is TGCGCCAGCAGCCAGGGTCTAACCGGGGGCTACGAGCAGTACTTC. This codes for CASSQGLTGGYEQYF.